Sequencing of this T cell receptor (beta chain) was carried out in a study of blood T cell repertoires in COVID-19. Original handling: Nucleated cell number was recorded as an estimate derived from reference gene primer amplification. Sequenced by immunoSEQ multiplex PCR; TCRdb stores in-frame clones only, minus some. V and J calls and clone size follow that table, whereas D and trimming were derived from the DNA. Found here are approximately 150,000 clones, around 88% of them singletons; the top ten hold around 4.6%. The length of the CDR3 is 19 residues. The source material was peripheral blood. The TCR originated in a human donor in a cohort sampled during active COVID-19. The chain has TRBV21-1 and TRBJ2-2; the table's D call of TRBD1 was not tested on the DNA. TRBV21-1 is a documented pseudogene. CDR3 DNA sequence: TGTGCCAGCAGCAAAGGGGGGAGAGACAGGGCCCTGAACACCGGGGAGCTGTTTTTT. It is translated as CASSKGGRDRALNTGELFF.